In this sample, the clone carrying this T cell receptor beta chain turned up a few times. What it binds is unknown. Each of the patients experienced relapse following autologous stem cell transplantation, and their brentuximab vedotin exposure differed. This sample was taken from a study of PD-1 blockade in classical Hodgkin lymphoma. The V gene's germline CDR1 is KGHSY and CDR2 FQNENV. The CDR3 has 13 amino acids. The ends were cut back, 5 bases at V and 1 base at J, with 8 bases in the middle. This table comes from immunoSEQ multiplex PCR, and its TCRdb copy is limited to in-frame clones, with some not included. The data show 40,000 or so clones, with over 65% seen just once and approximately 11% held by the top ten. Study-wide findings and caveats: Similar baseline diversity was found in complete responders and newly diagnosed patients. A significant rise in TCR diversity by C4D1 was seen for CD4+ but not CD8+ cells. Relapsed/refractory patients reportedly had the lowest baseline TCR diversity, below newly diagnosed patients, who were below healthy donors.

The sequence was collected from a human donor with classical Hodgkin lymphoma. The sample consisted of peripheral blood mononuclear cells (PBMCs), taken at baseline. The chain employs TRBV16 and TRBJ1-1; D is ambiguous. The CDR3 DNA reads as TGTGCCAGCAGCACATTGAGGAACACTGAAGCTTTCTTT. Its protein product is CASSTLRNTEAFF.